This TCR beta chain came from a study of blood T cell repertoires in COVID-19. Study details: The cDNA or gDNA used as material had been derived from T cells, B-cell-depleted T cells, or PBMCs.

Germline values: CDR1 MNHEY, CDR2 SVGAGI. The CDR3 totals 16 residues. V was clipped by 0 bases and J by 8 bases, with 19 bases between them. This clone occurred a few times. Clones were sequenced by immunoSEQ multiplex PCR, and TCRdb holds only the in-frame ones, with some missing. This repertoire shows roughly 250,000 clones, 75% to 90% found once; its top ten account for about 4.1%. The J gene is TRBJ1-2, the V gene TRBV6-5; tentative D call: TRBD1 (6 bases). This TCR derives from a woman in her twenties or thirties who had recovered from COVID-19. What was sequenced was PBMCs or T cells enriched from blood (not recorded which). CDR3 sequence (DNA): TGTGCCAGCAGTTACTCGATTCCGGGACATATTCGGGGCTACACCTTC. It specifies CASSYSIPGHIRGYTF.